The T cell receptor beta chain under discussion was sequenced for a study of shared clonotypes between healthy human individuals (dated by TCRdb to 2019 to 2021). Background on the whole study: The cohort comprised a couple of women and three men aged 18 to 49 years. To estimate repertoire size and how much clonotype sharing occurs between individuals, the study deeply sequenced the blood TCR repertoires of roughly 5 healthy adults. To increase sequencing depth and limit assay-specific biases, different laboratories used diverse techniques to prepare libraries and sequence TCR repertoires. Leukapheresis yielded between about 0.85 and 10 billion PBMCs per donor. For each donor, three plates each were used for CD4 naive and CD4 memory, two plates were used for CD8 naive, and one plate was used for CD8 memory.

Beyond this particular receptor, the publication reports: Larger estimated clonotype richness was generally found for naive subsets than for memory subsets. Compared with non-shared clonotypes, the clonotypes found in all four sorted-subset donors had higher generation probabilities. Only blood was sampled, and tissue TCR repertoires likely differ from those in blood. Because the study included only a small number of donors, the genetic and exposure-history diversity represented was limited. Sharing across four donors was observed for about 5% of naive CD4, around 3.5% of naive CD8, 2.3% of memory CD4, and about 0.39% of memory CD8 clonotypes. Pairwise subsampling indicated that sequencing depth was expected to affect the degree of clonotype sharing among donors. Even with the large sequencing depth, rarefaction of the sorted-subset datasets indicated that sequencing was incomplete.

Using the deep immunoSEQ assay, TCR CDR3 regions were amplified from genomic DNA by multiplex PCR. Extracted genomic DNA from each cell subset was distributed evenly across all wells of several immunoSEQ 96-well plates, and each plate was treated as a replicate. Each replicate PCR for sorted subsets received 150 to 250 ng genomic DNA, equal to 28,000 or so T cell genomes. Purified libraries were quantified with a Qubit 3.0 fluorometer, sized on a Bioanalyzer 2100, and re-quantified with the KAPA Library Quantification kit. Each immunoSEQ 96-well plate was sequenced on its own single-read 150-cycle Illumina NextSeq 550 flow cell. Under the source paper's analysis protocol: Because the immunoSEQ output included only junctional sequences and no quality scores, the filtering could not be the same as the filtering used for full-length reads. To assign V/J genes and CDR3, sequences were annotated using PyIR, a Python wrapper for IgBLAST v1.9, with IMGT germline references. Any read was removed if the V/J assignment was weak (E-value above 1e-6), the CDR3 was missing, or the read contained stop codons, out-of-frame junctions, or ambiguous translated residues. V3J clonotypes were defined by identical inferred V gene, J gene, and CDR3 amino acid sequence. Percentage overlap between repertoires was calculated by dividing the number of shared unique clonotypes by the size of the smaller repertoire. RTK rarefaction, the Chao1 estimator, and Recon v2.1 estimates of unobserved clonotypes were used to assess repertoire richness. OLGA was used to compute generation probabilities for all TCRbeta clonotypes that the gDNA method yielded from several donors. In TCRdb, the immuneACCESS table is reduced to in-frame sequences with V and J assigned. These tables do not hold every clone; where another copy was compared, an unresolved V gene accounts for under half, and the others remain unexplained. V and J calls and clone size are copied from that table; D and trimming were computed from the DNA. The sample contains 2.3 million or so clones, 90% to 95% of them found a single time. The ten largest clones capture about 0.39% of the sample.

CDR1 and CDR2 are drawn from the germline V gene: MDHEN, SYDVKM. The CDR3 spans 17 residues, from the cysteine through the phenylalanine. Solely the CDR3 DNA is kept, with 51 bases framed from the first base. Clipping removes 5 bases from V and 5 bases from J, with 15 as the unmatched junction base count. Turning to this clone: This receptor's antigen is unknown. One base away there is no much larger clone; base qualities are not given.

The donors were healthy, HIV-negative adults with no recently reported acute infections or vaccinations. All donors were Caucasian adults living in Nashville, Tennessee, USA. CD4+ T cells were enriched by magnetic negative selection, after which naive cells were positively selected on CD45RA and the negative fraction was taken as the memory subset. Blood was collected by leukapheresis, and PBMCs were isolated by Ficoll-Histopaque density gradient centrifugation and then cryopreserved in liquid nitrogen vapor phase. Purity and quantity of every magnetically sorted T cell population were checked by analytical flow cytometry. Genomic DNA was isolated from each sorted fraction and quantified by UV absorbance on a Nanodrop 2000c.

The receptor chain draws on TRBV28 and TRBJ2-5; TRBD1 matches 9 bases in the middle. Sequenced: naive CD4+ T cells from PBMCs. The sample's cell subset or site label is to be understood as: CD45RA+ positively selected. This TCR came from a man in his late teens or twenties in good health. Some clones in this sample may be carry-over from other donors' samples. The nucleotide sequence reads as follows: TGTGCCAGCAGTAGCGTCCCGGGACAGGGTTGGGGGGAGACCCAGTACTTC. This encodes CASSSVPGQGWGETQYF. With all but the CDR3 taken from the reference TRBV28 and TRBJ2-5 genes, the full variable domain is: DVKVTQSSRYLVKRTGEKVFLECVQDMDHENMFWYRQDPGLGLRLIYFSYDVKMKEKGDIPEGYSVSREKKERFSLILESASTNQTSMYLCASSSVPGQGWGETQYFGPGTRLLVL.